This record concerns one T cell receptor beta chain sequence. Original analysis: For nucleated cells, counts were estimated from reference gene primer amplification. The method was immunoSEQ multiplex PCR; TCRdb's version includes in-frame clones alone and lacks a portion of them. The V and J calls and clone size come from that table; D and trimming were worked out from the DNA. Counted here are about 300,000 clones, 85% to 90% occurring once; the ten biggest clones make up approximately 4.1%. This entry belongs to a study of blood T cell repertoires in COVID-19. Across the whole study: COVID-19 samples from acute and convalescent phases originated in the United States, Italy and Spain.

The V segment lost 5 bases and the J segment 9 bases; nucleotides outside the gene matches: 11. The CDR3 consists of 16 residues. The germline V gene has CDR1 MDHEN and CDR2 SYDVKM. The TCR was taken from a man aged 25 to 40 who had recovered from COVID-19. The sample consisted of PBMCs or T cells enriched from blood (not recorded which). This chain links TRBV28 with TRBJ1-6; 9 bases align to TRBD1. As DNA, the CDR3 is TGTGCCAGCAGTCAGACCGGGACAGGGACGAGTTCACCCCTCCACTTT. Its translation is CASSQTGTGTSSPLHF.